This T cell receptor (beta chain) was observed in a study of identical twins. The study, taken as a whole, reports: Insertions were reduced in abundant cord blood beta clonotypes but not in memory repertoires. Compared with unrelated sharing, twin-shared out-of-frame alpha sequences had more low-probability sequences.

The V segment lost 6 bases and the J segment 6 bases; nucleotides outside the gene matches: 14. CDR3 length: 16 residues. One entry per CDR3 protein, called by TCRdb with MiXCR from the 5' RACE reads. The sample consists of 310,000 or so distinct CDR3 sequences, about 8.1% of them appearing once. This clonotype showed up many times. Its antigen is not identified. These sequences were also reported in another study, on yellow fever vaccine responses in identical twins. Turning to that study: In identical twins, vaccine T cell responses appeared partly shared and partly individual.

This clonotype originated in a woman aged 18-29 years in good health. The chain uses TRBV12-3 or TRBV12-4 and TRBJ2-1; 7 nucleotides agree with TRBD2. The sequenced material came from memory (CD45RO+) T cells sorted from blood. CDR3 sequence: CASSGPGGTRGNEQFF. The DNA of the CDR3 is TGTGCCAGCAGCGGACCGGGGGGAACCCGGGGCAATGAGCAGTTCTTC.